The clone carrying this T cell receptor beta chain was seen repeatedly, ten times or more. The antigen remains unidentified. The data originate from a study of CD8 T cells in ankylosing spondylitis. Making the TCR beta libraries involved quantitative 5'-RACE with molecular barcodes. From the 5' RACE reads, TCRdb called clonotypes with MiXCR, one entry per CDR3 protein. The sample carries some 220,000 distinct CDR3 sequences, approximately 8% recorded once. CDR3 size: 18 residues. From germline, CDR1 is DFQATT and CDR2 SNEGSKA (reference sequence). Losses at the gene ends were 5 bases for V and 1 base for J; bases not matched to a gene: 8. Overall study results and limits: Significant enrichment of disease-linked clones was reportedly seen in matched ankylosing spondylitis synovial fluid.

Sequencing input: blood, either unsorted or a sorted T cell fraction (not recorded which). J is TRBJ2-1 and V is TRBV20-1; 16 bases map to TRBD2. This TCR derives from a female donor with ankylosing spondylitis or in good health (not recorded which). The chain's CDR3 is CSAQGLAGGEGSYNEQFF. As DNA, the CDR3 is TGCAGTGCTCAGGGACTAGCGGGAGGGGAGGGTTCCTACAATGAGCAGTTCTTC.